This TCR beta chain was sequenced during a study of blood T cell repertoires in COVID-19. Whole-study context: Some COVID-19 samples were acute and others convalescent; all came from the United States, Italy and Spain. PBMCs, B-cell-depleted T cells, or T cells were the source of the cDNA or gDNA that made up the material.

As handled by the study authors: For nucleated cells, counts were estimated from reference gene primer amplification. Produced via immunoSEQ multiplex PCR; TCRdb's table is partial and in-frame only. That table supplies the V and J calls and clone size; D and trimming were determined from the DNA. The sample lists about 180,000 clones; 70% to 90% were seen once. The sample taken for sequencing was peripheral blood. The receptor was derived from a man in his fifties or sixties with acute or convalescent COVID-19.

As DNA, the CDR3 is TGTGCCAGCAGCTTAGACCGGCAGGGGTATCCCTCCTACGAGCAGTACTTC. This translates into CASSLDRQGYPSYEQYF. The chain is built from TRBV7-2 and TRBJ2-7; a possible D gene is TRBD1 (6 bases). Deletions cut 1 base from V and 0 bases from J, with 16 bases between. Germline loops: CDR1 SGHTA, CDR2 FQGNSA. CDR3 length equals 17 residues.